This T cell receptor beta chain stems from a study of T-cell reconstitution after alpha-beta-depleted transplantation in children. The TCRbeta library incorporated unique molecular identifiers. Each CDR3 protein gets one entry after TCRdb re-called the PCR reads with MiXCR. The sample records 250,000 to 300,000 distinct CDR3 sequences, roughly a tenth being singletons. This clonotype was observed a handful of times. Trimming stripped 5 bases from V and 4 bases from J, with 7 bases between. The CDR3 covers 12 residues. Germline CDR1 reads SGHRS; CDR2 reads YFSETQ. This sequence was found in a boy under three years old with acute myeloid leukemia, due to receive a stem cell transplant. Sample: PBMCs, taken before TCRalphabeta/CD19-depleted stem cell transplant. This chain uses TRBV5-1 with TRBJ2-1; D gene uncertain. The CDR3 nucleotides are TGCGCCAGCAGTGGTGTTTACAATGAGCAGTTCTTC. Translation gives CASSGVYNEQFF.